Listed below are T cell receptor beta chains from one sample, sequenced in a study of T-cell memory formation after mild COVID-19. MiXCR was run by TCRdb on the 5' RACE reads, yielding one entry per CDR3 protein. Of roughly 260,000 distinct CDR3 sequences detected, approximately 16% appear once; the ten largest clones hold around 3.8%. The sample comprised PBMCs or a T cell subset sorted from them (not recorded which). The receptors come from a man younger than 35 who had mild COVID-19 (a few samples of this study predate the infection). Cell type and time point are not known. CDR3s include the opening cysteine and the closing phenylalanine or tryptophan. The order of the fields is clone size, V gene, J gene, CDR3 protein. Clone sizes are given selectively: once, few, many, or a class where the clone is expanded.

clone size: .; V gene: TRBV2; J gene: TRBJ2-5; CDR3 protein: CASSDIPGGETQYF
clone size: few; V gene: TRBV7-3; J gene: TRBJ2-3; CDR3 protein: CASSLTGLARDTQYF
clone size: .; V gene: TRBV4-2; J gene: TRBJ2-5; CDR3 protein: CASSQEVSVGGAETQYF
clone size: many; V gene: TRBV7-9; J gene: TRBJ1-1; CDR3 protein: CASSPNVQGTEAFF
clone size: .; V gene: TRBV9; J gene: TRBJ2-5; CDR3 protein: CASSPPAGAETQYF
clone size: many; V gene: TRBV5-1; J gene: TRBJ2-2; CDR3 protein: CASSLAVDGLTGELFF
clone size: .; V gene: TRBV4-1; J gene: TRBJ2-3; CDR3 protein: CASSPHRTDTQYF
clone size: few; V gene: TRBV19; J gene: TRBJ2-4; CDR3 protein: CASRRTGERGWIQYF
clone size: .; V gene: TRBV18; J gene: TRBJ1-1; CDR3 protein: CASSPPSDRGVQAFF
clone size: many; V gene: TRBV5-6; J gene: TRBJ2-5; CDR3 protein: CASSYRQGWETQYF
clone size: .; V gene: TRBV11-3; J gene: TRBJ2-5; CDR3 protein: CASSLDGRQGDETQYF
clone size: .; V gene: TRBV5-1; J gene: TRBJ2-3; CDR3 protein: CASSSQSSTDTQYF
clone size: few; V gene: TRBV5-1; J gene: TRBJ1-2; CDR3 protein: CASSLIGQSYGYTF
clone size: .; V gene: TRBV5-1; J gene: TRBJ1-6; CDR3 protein: CASSLDRGYNSPLHF
clone size: few; V gene: TRBV7-2; J gene: TRBJ2-1; CDR3 protein: CASSSYWYNEQFF
clone size: .; V gene: TRBV5-1; J gene: TRBJ2-5; CDR3 protein: CASSRDYLQETQYF
clone size: .; V gene: TRBV7-6; J gene: TRBJ2-1; CDR3 protein: CASSDIRESRGDEQFF
clone size: few; V gene: TRBV5-1; J gene: TRBJ2-7; CDR3 protein: CASVRDRGNYEQYF
clone size: few; V gene: TRBV10-3; J gene: TRBJ2-3; CDR3 protein: CAISGPRGNTDTQYF
clone size: many; V gene: TRBV10-3; J gene: TRBJ2-1; CDR3 protein: CAISEPDIRAGGTYNEQFF
clone size: few; V gene: TRBV4-3; J gene: TRBJ2-6; CDR3 protein: CASSQDPYRGYSGANVLTF
clone size: .; V gene: TRBV11-3; J gene: TRBJ2-2; CDR3 protein: CASSLVLADTGELFF
clone size: few; V gene: TRBV5-1; J gene: TRBJ2-3; CDR3 protein: CASSPPTGGNTDTQYF
clone size: few; V gene: TRBV5-4; J gene: TRBJ2-3; CDR3 protein: CASSLVDADTQYF
clone size: .; V gene: TRBV12-3/TRBV12-4; J gene: TRBJ1-2; CDR3 protein: CASTGGTGGYGYTF
clone size: .; V gene: TRBV7-9; J gene: TRBJ2-2; CDR3 protein: CASSGPGQGTGELFF
clone size: .; V gene: TRBV2; J gene: TRBJ2-2; CDR3 protein: CASKKEWAGELFF
clone size: few; V gene: TRBV5-4; J gene: TRBJ2-6; CDR3 protein: CASSLETASGANVLTF